This T cell receptor (beta chain) emerged from a study of read filtering for tumor transcriptome and immune sequencing. Looking at the study overall: Among patients, roughly 17 were male and 14 female, aged about 45 to 90 (mean around 61).

Germline V gives CDR1 MDHEN, CDR2 SYDVKM. V was shortened by 5 bases and J by 7 bases, with 9 bases between the two germline ends. The CDR3 loop spans 12 amino acids. This clonotype has a handful of counts. Its matching antigen is unknown. Molecular barcoded adaptors covering alpha/delta and beta/gamma chains were used on 400 ng RNA. TCRdb called the reads again in MiXCR, with one record for every CDR3 protein. The sample records about 58,000 distinct CDR3 sequences, 9% to 15% being singletons. General study results and limits: Dropping single-read clonotypes raised IR-seq and RNA-seq shared-clonotype correlation.

The V and J genes are TRBV28 and TRBJ1-5; D gene ambiguous. Material for sequencing was a population of CD138-negative cells sorted from bone marrow. The TCR was taken from a donor at least 40 years old with multiple myeloma. CDR3 in amino acids: CASSTPGQPQHF. The CDR3 region has the DNA TGTGCCAGCAGTACGCCGGGGCAGCCCCAGCATTTT. The full variable domain, its missing parts supplied by reference TRBV28 and TRBJ1-5, is DVKVTQSSRYLVKRTGEKVFLECVQDMDHENMFWYRQDPGLGLRLIYFSYDVKMKEKGDIPEGYSVSREKKERFSLILESASTNQTSMYLCASSTPGQPQHFGDGTRLSIL.